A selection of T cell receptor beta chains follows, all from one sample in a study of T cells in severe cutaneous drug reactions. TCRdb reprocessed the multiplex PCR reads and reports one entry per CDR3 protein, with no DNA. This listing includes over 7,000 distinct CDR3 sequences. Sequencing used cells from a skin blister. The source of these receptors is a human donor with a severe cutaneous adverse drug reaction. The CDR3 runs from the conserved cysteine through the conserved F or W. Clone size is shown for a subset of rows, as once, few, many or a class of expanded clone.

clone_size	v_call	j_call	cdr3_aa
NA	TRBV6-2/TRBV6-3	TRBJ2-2	CATTSVLNTGELFF
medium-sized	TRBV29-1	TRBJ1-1	CSVVSRSYEAFF
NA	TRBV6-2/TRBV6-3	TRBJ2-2	CASSYGGSGPTGELFF
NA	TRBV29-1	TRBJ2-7	CSVVGQYEQYF
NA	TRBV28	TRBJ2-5	CASSLYSQETQYF
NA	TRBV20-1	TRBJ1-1	CSADLDRDTEAFF
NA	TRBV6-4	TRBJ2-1	CASSDSSIDEQFF
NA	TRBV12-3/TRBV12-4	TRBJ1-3	CASINDGNTIYF
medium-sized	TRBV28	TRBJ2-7	CASRPPGLVYEQYF
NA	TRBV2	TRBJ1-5	CASRGPDQPQHF
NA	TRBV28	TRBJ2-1	CASSLATTNEQFF
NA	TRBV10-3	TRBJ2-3	CAISEQGQGFTDTQYF
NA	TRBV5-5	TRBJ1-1	CASSFSGTEAFF
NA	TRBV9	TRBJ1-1	CASSVGGGMNTEAFF
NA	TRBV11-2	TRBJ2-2	CASSLGSRATSGNVRTGELFF
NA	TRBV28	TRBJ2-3	CASSLSAGRTDTQYF
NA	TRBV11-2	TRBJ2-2	CAGGRGTGELFF
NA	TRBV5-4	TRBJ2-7	CASSLEGIPPYEQYF
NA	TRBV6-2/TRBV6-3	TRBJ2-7	CASHTSGSYEQYF
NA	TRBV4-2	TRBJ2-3	CASSQGLGLAGTDTQYF
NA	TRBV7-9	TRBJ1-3	CASSSGRDRAGNTIYF
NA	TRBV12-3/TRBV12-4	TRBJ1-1	CASSPQVATEAFF
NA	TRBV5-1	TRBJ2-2	CASSLSGGNTGELFF
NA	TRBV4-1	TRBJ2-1	CASSRIRQGRDEQFF
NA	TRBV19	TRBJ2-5	CARRAGLTKETQYF
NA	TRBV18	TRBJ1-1	CASSINTEAFF
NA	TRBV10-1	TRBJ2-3	CASSELGTPDTQYF
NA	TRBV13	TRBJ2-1	CASSLPLRGDEQFF
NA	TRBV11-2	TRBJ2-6	CATAGGLASGANVLTF
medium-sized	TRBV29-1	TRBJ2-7	CSVVSTTYEQYF
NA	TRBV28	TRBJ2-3	CASWGLPIEDTQYF
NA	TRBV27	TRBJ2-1	CASSHSFEQFF
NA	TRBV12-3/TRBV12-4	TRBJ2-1	CASSLGQGAQNEQFF
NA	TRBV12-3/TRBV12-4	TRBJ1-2	CASSPRQVVGYGYTF
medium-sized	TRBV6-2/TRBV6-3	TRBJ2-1	CASSSYVTSEALSNEQFF
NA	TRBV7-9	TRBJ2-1	CASSSGVDNEQFF
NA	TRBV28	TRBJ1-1	CASSRLTGFMNTEAFF